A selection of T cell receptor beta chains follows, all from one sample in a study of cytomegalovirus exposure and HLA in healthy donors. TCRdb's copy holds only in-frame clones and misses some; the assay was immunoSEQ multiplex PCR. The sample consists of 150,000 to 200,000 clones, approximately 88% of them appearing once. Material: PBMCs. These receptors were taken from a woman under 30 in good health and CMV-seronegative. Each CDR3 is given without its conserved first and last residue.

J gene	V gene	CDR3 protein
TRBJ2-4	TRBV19	ASKGDINIQY
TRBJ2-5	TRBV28	ASDTTAGPLGTQY
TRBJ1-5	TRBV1	TSTQTGRNSNQPQH
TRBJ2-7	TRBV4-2	ASSQFQGRGGGEQY
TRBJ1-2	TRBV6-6	ASRGTAHSYGYT
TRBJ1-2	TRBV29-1	SVEHSVYGYT
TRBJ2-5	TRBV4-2	ASSQEAVGGEGDQETQY
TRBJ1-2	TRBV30	AWGPQGADGYT
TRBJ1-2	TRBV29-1	SVENKGQARYGYS
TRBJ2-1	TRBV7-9	AMPLAGGYNEQF
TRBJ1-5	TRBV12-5	ASGLTRRGGLYSNQPQH
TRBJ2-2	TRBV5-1	ASSPGTNTGELF
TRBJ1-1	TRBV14	ASSPGGNTEAF
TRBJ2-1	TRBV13	ASSFNNEQF
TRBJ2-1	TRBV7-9	ASSRSGGPYNEQF
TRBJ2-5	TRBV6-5	ASSLRLAEETQY
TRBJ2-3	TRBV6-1	ASTTASTDTQY